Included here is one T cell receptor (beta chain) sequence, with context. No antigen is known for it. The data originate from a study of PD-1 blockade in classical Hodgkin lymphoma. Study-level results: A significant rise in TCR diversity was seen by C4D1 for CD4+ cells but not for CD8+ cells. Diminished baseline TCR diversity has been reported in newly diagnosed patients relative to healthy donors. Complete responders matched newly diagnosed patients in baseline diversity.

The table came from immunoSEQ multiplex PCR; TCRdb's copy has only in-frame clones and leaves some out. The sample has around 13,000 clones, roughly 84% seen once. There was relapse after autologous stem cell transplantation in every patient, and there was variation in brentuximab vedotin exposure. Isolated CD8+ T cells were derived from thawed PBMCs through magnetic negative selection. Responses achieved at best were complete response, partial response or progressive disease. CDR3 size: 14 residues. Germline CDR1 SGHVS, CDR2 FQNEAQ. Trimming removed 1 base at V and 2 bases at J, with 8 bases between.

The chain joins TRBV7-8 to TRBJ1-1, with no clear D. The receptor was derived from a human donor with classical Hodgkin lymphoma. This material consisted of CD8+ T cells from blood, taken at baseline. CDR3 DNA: TGTGCCAGCAGCTTAGGAGTCACCAACACTGAAGCTTTCTTT. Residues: CASSLGVTNTEAFF.